The text below deals with one TCR beta chain. Per the study methods: Estimation of nucleated cell counts relied on the amplification of reference gene primers. Sequenced by immunoSEQ multiplex PCR; TCRdb stores in-frame clones only, minus some. That table furnishes V, J and clone size, whereas the DNA furnished D and trimming. The data contain about 97,000 clones, about 89% of them singletons. The data stem from a study of blood T cell repertoires in COVID-19. Study details: The United States, Italy and Spain provided the acute and convalescent COVID-19 samples. T cells, B-cell-depleted T cells, or PBMCs provided the cDNA or gDNA that served as material.

The receptor comes from a middle-aged man with acute or convalescent COVID-19. Source material: peripheral blood.

CDR3 protein: CASSGRQGRVGETQYF. In nucleotides, the CDR3 is TGTGCCAGCAGTGGGAGACAGGGAAGAGTGGGAGAGACCCAGTACTTC. This rearrangement joins TRBV6-1 to TRBJ2-5; 7 nucleotides agree with TRBD1. V trimming: 4 bases; J trimming: 4 bases; junction bases outside the gene matches: 12. Germline CDR1 MNHNS, CDR2 SASEGT. The CDR3 consists of 16 residues.